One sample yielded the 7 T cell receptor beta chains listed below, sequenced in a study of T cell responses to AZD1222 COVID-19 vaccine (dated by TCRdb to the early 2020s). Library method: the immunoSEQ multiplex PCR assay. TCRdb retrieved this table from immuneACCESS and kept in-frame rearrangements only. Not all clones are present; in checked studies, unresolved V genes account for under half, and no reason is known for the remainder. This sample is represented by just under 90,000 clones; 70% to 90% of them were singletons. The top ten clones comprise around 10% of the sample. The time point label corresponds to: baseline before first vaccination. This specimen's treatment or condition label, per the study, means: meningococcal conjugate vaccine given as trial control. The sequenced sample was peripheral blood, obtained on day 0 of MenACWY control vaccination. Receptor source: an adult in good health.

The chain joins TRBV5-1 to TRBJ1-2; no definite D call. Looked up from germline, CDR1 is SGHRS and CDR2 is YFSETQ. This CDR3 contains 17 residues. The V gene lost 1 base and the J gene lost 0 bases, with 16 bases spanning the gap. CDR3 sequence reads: CASSLSPPPTPNYGYTF. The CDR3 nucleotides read TGCGCCAGCAGCTTGAGCCCCCCCCCGACGCCTAACTATGGCTACACCTTC.

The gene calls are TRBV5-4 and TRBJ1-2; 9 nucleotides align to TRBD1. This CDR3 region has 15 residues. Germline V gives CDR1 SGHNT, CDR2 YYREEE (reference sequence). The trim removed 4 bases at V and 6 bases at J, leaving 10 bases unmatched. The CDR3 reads CASSPGVQGADGYTF. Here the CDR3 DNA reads TGTGCCAGCAGCCCCGGGGTACAGGGGGCGGATGGCTACACCTTC.

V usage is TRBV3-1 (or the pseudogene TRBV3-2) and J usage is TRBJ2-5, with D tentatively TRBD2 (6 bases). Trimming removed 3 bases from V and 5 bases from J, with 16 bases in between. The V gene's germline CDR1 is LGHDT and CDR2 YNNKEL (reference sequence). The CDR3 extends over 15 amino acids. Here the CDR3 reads CASSHRGGDLETQYF. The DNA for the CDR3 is TGTGCCAGCAGCCATCGGGGCGGGGATTTGGAGACCCAGTACTTC.

DNA of the CDR3: TGTGCCAGCAGTTCGGACGGGGGTGGCACGGGTACGCAGTATTTT. Protein sequence: CASSSDGGGTGTQYF. This sequence joins TRBV6-2 or TRBV6-3 and TRBJ2-3; D perhaps matches TRBD2 (6 bases). Germline V gene data show CDR1 as MNHEY and CDR2 as SVGEGT. The CDR3 spans 15 residues. V was clipped by 4 bases and J by 8 bases, with 19 bases between them.

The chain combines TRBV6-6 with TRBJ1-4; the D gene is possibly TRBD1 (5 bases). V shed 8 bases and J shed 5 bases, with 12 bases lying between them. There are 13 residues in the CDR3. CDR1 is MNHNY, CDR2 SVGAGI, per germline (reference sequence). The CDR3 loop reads CASEGGQNEKLFF. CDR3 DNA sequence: TGTGCCAGCGAGGGAGGACAAAATGAAAAACTGTTTTTT.

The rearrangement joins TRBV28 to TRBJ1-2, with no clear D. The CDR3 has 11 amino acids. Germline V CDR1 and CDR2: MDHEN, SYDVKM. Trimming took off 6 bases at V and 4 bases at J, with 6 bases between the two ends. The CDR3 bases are TGTGCCAGCAGAGAGGGCTATGGCTACACCTTC. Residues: CASREGYGYTF.

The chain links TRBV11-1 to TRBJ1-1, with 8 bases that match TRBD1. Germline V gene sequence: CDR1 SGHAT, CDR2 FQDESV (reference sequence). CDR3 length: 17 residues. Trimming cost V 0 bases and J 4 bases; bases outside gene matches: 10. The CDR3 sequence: CASSLATGGRWGTEAFF. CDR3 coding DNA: TGTGCCAGCAGCTTAGCCACAGGGGGAAGATGGGGCACTGAAGCTTTCTTT.